This T cell receptor (beta chain) emerged from a study of memory CD4+ T cells and cytomegalovirus serostatus. The length of the CDR3 is 13 residues. V was pared by 0 bases and J by 7 bases, with 9 bases between. Germline V gene sequence: CDR1 LGHNA, CDR2 YNFKEQ. The data were produced by immunoSEQ multiplex PCR, yet TCRdb's version contains in-frame clones alone and is incomplete. Among just under 60,000 clones listed, around 80% were seen once. Single viable CD3+CD4+CD8-CD45RO+ cells were sorted as the memory CD4+ T cells. The rearrangement joins TRBV4-2 to TRBJ1-1, with a weak D call TRBD1 (6 bases). The sequenced sample consisted of memory CD4+ T cells from blood. The clonotype was recovered from an adult in good health and CMV-seronegative. The CDR3 region is CASSQDVQGEAFF. The CDR3 DNA sequence: TGTGCCAGCAGCCAAGATGTACAGGGTGAAGCTTTCTTT.